Detailed here is one TCR beta chain. This clonotype was found a few times. The specificity of this receptor is unknown. No base qualities exist here, and no much larger clone lies one base off it. This entry comes from a study of T-cell memory formation after mild COVID-19 (dated by TCRdb to about 2021). About the study as a whole: TCR sequence clusters from the two donors were found to be largely donor specific. Two young, previously healthy adult volunteers, one female and one male, were included in the cohort. T-cell clones expanding and contracting after mild COVID-19 in a couple of donors were tracked by longitudinal TCRalpha and TCRbeta repertoire sequencing. The paper as a whole reports these results and caveats: Some responding clones were detected in pre-infection memory, which suggested that pre-existing cross-reactive memory T cells had joined the SARS-CoV-2 response. Clones contracting from day 15 to 85 had balanced CD4/CD8 phenotypes, while a second wave expanding from day 15 to 37 was biased towards CD4+. Contracting CD4+ clones appeared mostly in the CM and EM memory subsets, whereas CD8+ clones were enriched in EMRA. The study covered only a couple of mild cases, and larger cohorts including severe cases with pre-infection samples were considered necessary. SARS-CoV-2 specificity of the second-wave clones peaking on day 37 was not confirmed.

Ficoll-Paque density gradient centrifugation was the method used to isolate PBMCs. Trimming removed 1 base from V and 3 bases from J, leaving 6 bases between the germline ends. The germline V gene provides CDR1 MGHRA and CDR2 YSYEKL. The CDR3 spans 13 residues, from the cysteine through the phenylalanine. Solely the CDR3 DNA is kept, with 39 bases framed from the first base. This sample was sequenced with an Illumina NovaSeq 6000. TCRalpha and TCRbeta cDNA libraries were built by 5'RACE with constant-segment primers, adding sample barcodes and unique molecular identifiers. Trizol reagent was used to extract RNA from every sample. Amplification of the libraries took two PCR steps, and the second step added a second sample barcode plus Illumina TruSeq adapters. Sequencing of the libraries was done on an Illumina NovaSeq, producing 2 x 150 bp paired-end reads. The authors processed their data as follows. With migec v1.2.7, reads were demultiplexed and then collapsed into UMI-guided consensus sequences. Using mixcr v2.1.11, UMI consensuses were aligned to TRA and TRB V and J templates and then assembled into clonotypes. A clonotype was counted as expanded or contracted only when both edgeR and NoisET called the clonotype significant, with the noise models trained on biological replicates. edgeR calls used a false discovery rate-adjusted p below 0.01 and a log2 fold-change threshold of 1. As an exploratory analysis of dynamics, PCA with hierarchical clustering was applied to max-normalized trajectories of the 1000 most abundant clonotypes. Each responding clone was given a CD4 or CD8 phenotype based on the CD4+ and CD8+ repertoires, which had been sequenced separately. TCRdb reprocessing: public reads trimmed at Q25 with fastp, clones called with MiXCR, in-frame beta chains kept. Every distinct CDR3 protein forms one entry, paired with its most common genes and DNA. The V and J calls follow TCRdb's processing rather than the paper's. Within this sample are approximately 450,000 distinct CDR3 sequences, with around a sixth of them counted one time only. Jointly, the top ten make up 9% to 15% of the sample.

The rearranged chain carries TRBV4-1 and TRBJ1-2, with no confident D gene call. The sequenced material came from PBMCs or a T cell subset sorted from them (not recorded which). The receptor was isolated from an adult woman who had mild COVID-19 (a few samples of this study predate the infection). The sample titles of this study are shuffled in the database, so cell type and time point are left out; the donor was told from shared clones. The DNA is as follows: TGCGCCAGCAGCCAAGCACCGGACTATGGCTACACCTTC. Its coded protein is CASSQAPDYGYTF.